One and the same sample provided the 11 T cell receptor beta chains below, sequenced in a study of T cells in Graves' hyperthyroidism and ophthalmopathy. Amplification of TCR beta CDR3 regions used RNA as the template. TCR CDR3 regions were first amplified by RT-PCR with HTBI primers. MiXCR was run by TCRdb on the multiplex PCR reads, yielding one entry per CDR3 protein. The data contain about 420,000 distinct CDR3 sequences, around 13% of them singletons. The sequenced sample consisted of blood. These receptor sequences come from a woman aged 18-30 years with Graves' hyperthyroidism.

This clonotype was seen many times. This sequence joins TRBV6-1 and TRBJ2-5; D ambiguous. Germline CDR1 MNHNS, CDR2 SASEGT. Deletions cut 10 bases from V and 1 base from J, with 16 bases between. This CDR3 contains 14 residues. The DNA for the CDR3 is TGTGCCACCCAGTACAGCGAACTCCAAGAGACCCAGTACTTC. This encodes CATQYSELQETQYF.

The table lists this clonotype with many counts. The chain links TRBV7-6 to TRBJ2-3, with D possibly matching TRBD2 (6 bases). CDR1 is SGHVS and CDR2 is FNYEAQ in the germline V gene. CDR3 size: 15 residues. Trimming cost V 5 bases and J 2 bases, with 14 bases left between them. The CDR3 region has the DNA TGTGCCAGCAGCCAAAGGGACTCCTCCACAGATACGCAGTATTTT. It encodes CASSQRDSSTDTQYF.

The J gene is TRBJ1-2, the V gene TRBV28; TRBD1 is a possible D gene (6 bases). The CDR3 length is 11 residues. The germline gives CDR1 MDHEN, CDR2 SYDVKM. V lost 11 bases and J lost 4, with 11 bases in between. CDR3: CACRGGYGYTF. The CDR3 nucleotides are TGTGCCTGCCGAGGGGGCTATGGCTACACCTTC.

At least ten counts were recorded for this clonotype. This chain's CDR3 is CASTFVVGFQETQYF. The CDR3 DNA is TGTGCCAGCACCTTCGTAGTGGGATTTCAAGAGACCCAGTACTTC. This sequence joins TRBV7-2 and TRBJ2-5; unclear D gene. Trimming left V 7 bases short and J 2 bases short, with 17 bases between. Germline assignment: CDR1 SGHTA and CDR2 FQGNSA. This CDR3 contains 15 residues.

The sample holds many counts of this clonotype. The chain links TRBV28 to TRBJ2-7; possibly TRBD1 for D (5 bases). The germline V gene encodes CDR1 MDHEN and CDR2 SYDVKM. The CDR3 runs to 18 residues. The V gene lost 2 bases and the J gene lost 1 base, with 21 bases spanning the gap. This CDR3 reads CASSLDRAGSQISYEQYF. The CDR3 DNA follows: TGTGCCAGCAGTTTAGATAGGGCAGGGTCCCAGATATCCTACGAGCAGTACTTC. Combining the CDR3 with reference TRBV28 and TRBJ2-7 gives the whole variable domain DVKVTQSSRYLVKRTGEKVFLECVQDMDHENMFWYRQDPGLGLRLIYFSYDVKMKEKGDIPEGYSVSREKKERFSLILESASTNQTSMYLCASSLDRAGSQISYEQYFGPGTRLTVT.

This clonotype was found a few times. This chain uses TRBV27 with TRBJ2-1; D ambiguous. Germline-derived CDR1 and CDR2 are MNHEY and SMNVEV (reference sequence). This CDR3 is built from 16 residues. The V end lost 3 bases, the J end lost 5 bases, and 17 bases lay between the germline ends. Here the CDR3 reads CASSFRLASFHNEQFF. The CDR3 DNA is TGTGCCAGCAGTTTCAGATTAGCATCTTTCCACAATGAGCAGTTCTTC.

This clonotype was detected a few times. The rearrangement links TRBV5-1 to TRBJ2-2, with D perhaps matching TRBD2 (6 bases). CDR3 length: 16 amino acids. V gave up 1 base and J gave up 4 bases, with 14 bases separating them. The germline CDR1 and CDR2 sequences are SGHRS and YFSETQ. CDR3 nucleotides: TGCGCCAGCAGCTTGTCTCCGGGGGTTACCACCGGGGAGCTGTTTTTT. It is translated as CASSLSPGVTTGELFF. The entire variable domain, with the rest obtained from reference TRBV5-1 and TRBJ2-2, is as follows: KAGVTQTPRYLIKTRGQQVTLSCSPISGHRSVSWYQQTPGQGLQFLFEYFSETQRNKGNFPGRFSGRQFSNSRSEMNVSTLELGDSALYLCASSLSPGVTTGELFFGEGSRLTVL.

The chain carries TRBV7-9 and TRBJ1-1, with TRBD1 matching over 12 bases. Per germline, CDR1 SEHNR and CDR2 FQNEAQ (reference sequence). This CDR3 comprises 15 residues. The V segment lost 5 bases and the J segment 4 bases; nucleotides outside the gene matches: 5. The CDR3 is CASSVGQGALTEAFF. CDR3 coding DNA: TGTGCCAGCAGCGTGGGACAGGGGGCCCTCACTGAAGCTTTCTTT.

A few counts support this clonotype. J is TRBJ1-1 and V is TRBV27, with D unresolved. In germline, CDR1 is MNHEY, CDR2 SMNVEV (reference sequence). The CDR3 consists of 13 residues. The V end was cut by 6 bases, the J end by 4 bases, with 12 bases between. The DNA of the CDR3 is TGTGCCAGCAGATTAGGGTTCGGCACTGAAGCTTTCTTT. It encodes CASRLGFGTEAFF.

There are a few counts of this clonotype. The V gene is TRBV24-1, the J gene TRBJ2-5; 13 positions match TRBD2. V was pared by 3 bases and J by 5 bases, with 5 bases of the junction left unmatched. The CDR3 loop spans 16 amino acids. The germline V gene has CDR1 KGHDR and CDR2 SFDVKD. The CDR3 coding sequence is TGTGCCACCAGTGATCGACTAGCGGGAGGAATTGAGACCCAGTACTTC. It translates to CATSDRLAGGIETQYF.

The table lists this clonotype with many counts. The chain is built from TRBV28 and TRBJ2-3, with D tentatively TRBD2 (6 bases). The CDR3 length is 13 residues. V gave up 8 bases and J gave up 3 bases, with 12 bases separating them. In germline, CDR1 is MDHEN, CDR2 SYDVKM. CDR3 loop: CASGGTPTDTQYF. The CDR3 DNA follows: TGTGCCAGCGGAGGGACTCCTACAGATACGCAGTATTTT.